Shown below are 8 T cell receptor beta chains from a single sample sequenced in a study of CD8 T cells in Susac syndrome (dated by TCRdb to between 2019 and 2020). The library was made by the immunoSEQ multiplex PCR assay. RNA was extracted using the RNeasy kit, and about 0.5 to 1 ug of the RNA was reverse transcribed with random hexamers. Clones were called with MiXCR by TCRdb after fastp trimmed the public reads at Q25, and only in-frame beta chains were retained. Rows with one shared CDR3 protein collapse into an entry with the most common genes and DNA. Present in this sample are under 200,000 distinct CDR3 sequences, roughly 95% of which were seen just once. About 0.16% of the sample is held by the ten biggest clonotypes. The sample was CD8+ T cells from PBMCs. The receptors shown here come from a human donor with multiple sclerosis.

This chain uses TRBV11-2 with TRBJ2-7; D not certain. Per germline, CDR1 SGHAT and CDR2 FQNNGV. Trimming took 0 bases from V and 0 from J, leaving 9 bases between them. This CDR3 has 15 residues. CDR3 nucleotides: TGTGCCAGCAGCTTAGAGACGGCGAGCTCCTACGAGCAGTACTTC. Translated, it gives CASSLETASSYEQYF.

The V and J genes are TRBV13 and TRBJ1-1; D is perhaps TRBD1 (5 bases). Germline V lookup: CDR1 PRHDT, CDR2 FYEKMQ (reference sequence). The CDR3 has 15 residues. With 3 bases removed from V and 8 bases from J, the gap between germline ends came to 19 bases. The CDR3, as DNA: TGTGCCAGCAGCTTTGGACATTTCAAGGGGAACGAAGCTTTCTTT. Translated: CASSFGHFKGNEAFF.

This CDR3 reads CASSLYAGLPSYNEQFF. The CDR3 DNA reads TGTGCCAGCAGTTTGTATGCTGGACTACCCTCCTACAATGAGCAGTTCTTC. This chain joins TRBV27 and TRBJ2-1, with D tentatively TRBD2 (6 bases). The CDR3 has 17 residues. Germline V gene data show CDR1 as MNHEY and CDR2 as SMNVEV (reference sequence). V was cut by 3 bases and J by 0 bases, with 15 bases left in between.

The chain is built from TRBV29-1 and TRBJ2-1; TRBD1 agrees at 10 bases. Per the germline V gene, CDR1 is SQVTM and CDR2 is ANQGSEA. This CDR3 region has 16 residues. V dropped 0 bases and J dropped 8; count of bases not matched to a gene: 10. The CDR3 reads CSVEEIGQGETDEQFF. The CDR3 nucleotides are TGCAGCGTTGAAGAAATTGGACAGGGGGAGACCGATGAGCAGTTCTTC.

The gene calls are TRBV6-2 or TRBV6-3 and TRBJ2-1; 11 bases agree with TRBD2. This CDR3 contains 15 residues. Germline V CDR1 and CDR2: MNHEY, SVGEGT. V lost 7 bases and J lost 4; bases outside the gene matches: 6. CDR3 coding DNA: TGTGCCAGCATGGGGGGACTAGCGGAGTACAATGAGCAGTTCTTC. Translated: CASMGGLAEYNEQFF.

CDR3 sequence: CSASTLKDSRVGYTF. CDR3 sequence (DNA): TGCAGTGCTAGTACCCTCAAAGACAGTCGGGTTGGCTACACCTTC. V is TRBV20-1 and J is TRBJ1-2, with D perhaps matching TRBD1 (5 bases). The CDR3 consists of 15 residues. The germline CDR1 and CDR2 sequences are DFQATT and SNEGSKA (reference sequence). V dropped 3 bases and J dropped 7 bases, with 21 bases sitting between them.

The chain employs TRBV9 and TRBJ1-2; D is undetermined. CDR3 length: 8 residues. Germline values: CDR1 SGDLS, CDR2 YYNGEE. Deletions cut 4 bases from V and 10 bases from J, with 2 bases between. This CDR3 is CASSLYTF. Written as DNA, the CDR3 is TGTGCCAGCAGCCTCTACACCTTC.

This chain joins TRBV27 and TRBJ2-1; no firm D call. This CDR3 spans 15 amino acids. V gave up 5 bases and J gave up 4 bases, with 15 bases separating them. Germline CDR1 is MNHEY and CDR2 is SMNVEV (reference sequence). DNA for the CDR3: TGTGCCAGCAGTGAATGGGGTAAGAAATACAATGAGCAGTTCTTC. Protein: CASSEWGKKYNEQFF.